These T cell receptor beta chains were read from a single sample in a study of blood T cell repertoires in COVID-19. Assay used: immunoSEQ multiplex PCR; TCRdb lists only in-frame clones, some missing. The repertoire holds 220,000 or so clones, with about four fifths as singletons. The sample comprised PBMCs or T cells enriched from blood (not recorded which). These receptors came from a woman aged 40-49 years who had recovered from COVID-19. CDR3s include the opening cysteine and the closing phenylalanine or tryptophan. The order of the fields is CDR3 length, J gene, V gene, D gene, clone size, CDR3 protein, CDR3 DNA. A D gene is named only where the DNA matches it firmly. Only part of the rows carry a size: once, few, many, or a class if the clone is expanded.

15	TRBJ2-7	TRBV28	NA	NA	CASYGNSGGIGEQYF	TGTGCCAGCTATGGAAACTCCGGGGGAATTGGCGAGCAGTACTTC
18	TRBJ2-5	TRBV5-8	TRBD2	NA	CASSPGLAGVSGQETQYF	TGTGCCAGCAGCCCCGGACTAGCGGGAGTGAGCGGCCAAGAGACCCAGTACTTC
16	TRBJ2-2	TRBV7-6	TRBD2	NA	CASSRTSGANTGELFF	TGTGCCAGCAGCCGGACTAGCGGGGCGAACACCGGGGAGCTGTTTTTT
16	TRBJ2-2	TRBV28	TRBD1	few	CASSFRDRIFTGELFF	TGTGCCAGCAGTTTCCGGGACAGGATTTTTACCGGGGAGCTGTTTTTT
13	TRBJ1-2	TRBV28	NA	NA	CASSKTGRYGYTF	TGTGCCAGCAGTAAAACAGGGCGCTATGGCTACACCTTC
14	TRBJ1-5	TRBV10-3	NA	once	CAIKGEASNQPQHF	TGTGCCATCAAGGGGGAAGCTAGCAATCAGCCCCAGCATTTT
14	TRBJ2-2	TRBV6-4	TRBD2	NA	CASRTSGNTGELFF	TGTGCCAGCCGGACTAGCGGTAACACCGGGGAGCTGTTTTTT
15	TRBJ2-1	TRBV9	TRBD2	NA	CASSSQWTSYHEQFF	TGTGCCAGCAGCTCCCAATGGACTAGCTACCATGAGCAGTTCTTC
16	TRBJ2-7	TRBV5-1	TRBD2	many	CASSLRSAGESHEQYF	TGCGCCAGCAGCTTACGGTCCGCGGGAGAAAGCCACGAGCAGTACTTC
15	TRBJ1-4	TRBV15	TRBD1	NA	CATSRRTGTTEKLFF	TGTGCCACCAGCAGAAGGACAGGAACGACTGAAAAACTGTTTTTT
15	TRBJ1-2	TRBV28	NA	NA	CASSLPGLFNYGYTF	TGTGCCAGCAGCTTACCAGGATTGTTTAACTATGGCTACACCTTC
13	TRBJ2-3	TRBV28	TRBD1	NA	CASMGQRTDTQYF	TGTGCCAGCATGGGACAGAGAACAGATACGCAGTATTTT
12	TRBJ1-1	TRBV5-8	NA	NA	CASSVHRVEAFF	TGTGCCAGCAGCGTACACAGGGTAGAAGCTTTCTTT
13	TRBJ2-1	TRBV7-8	NA	NA	CASILGGANEQFF	TGTGCCAGCATCCTAGGGGGAGCCAATGAGCAGTTCTTC
16	TRBJ2-2	TRBV14	TRBD1	NA	CASSQLRTGGTGELFF	TGTGCCAGCAGCCAACTTCGGACAGGGGGCACCGGGGAGCTGTTTTTT
16	TRBJ1-5	TRBV28	TRBD1	NA	CASTPSMTGRNQPQHF	TGTGCCAGCACCCCCAGTATGACAGGGCGCAATCAGCCCCAGCATTTT
13	TRBJ2-3	TRBV7-2	NA	NA	CASSLNEQDTQYF	TGTGCCAGCAGCTTAAACGAGCAAGATACGCAGTATTTT
16	TRBJ2-1	TRBV28	TRBD2	NA	CASSVGGRAGGVEQFF	TGTGCCAGCAGTGTGGGGGGCCGAGCGGGAGGGGTTGAGCAGTTCTTC
14	TRBJ2-1	TRBV4-3	TRBD2	NA	CASSPGLAYNEQFF	TGCGCCAGCAGCCCTGGACTAGCCTACAATGAGCAGTTCTTC
17	TRBJ2-3	TRBV11-2	TRBD2	NA	CASSSGLAGTSTDTQYF	TGTGCCAGCAGCTCCGGACTAGCGGGCACTAGCACAGATACGCAGTATTTT
15	TRBJ2-1	TRBV7-3	TRBD2	NA	CASSLAGLAGDEQFF	TGTGCCAGCAGCTTAGCGGGACTAGCGGGCGATGAGCAGTTCTTC
15	TRBJ2-5	TRBV5-1	NA	NA	CASKIQDFQGETQYF	TGCGCCAGCAAAATTCAGGATTTTCAGGGAGAGACCCAGTACTTC
13	TRBJ1-1	TRBV5-1	TRBD1	once	CASSEDRVTEAFF	TGCGCCAGCAGCGAGGACAGGGTGACTGAAGCTTTCTTT
13	TRBJ1-2	TRBV7-9	NA	NA	CASSYQGPGGYTF	TGTGCCAGCAGCTACCAGGGGCCGGGTGGCTACACCTTC
12	TRBJ1-6	TRBV12-3/TRBV12-4	NA	NA	CASTVLNSPLHF	TGTGCCAGCACGGTCCTCAATTCACCCCTCCACTTT
14	TRBJ2-7	TRBV28	TRBD2	NA	CASSSGLGVTEQYF	TGTGCCAGCAGTTCGGGACTAGGGGTAACCGAGCAGTACTTC
11	TRBJ1-2	TRBV20-1	NA	NA	CSATAGDGYTF	TGCAGTGCTACAGCAGGGGACGGCTACACCTTC
15	TRBJ1-5	TRBV7-9	NA	NA	CASSATEGSNQPQHF	TGTGCCAGCAGCGCAACTGAGGGTAGCAATCAGCCCCAGCATTTT
15	TRBJ1-3	TRBV5-1	TRBD1	once	CASSLATGVGNTIYF	TGCGCCAGCAGCTTGGCCACAGGGGTCGGAAACACCATATATTTT
13	TRBJ2-4	TRBV14	NA	NA	CASSQEDGNIQYF	TGTGCCAGCAGCCAAGAAGACGGGAACATTCAGTACTTC
17	TRBJ2-3	TRBV4-1	TRBD2	NA	CASSQGFRLAGADTQYF	TGCGCCAGCAGCCAAGGCTTTCGACTAGCGGGAGCAGATACGCAGTATTTT
16	TRBJ1-5	TRBV6-1	TRBD1	NA	CASSGQGAQANQPQHF	TGTGCCAGCAGTGGTCAGGGGGCCCAGGCCAATCAGCCCCAGCATTTT
14	TRBJ2-7	TRBV28	NA	NA	CASSRAGFLYEQYF	TGTGCCAGCAGCCGAGCGGGTTTCCTCTACGAGCAGTACTTC